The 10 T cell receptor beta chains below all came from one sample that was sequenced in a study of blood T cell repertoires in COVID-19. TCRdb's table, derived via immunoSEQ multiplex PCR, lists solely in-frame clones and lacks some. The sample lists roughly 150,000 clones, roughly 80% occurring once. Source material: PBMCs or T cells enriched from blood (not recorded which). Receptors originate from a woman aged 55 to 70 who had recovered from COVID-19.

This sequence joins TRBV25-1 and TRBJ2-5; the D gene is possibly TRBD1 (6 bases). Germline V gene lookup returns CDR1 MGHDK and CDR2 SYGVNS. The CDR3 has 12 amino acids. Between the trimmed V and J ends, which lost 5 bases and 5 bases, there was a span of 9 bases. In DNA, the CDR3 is TGTGCCAGCAGTCACAGGGAGGAGACCCAGTACTTC. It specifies CASSHREETQYF.

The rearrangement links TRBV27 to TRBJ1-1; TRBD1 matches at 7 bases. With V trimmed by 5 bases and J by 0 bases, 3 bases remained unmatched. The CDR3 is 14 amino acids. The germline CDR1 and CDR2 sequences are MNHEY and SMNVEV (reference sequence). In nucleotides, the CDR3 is TGTGCCAGCAGTCTTGACAGGGTGAACACTGAAGCTTTCTTT. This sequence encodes CASSLDRVNTEAFF.

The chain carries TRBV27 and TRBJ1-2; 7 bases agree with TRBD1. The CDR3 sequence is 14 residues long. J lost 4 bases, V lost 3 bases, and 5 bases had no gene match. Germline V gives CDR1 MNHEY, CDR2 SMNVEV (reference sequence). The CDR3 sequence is CASSFDRDIYGYTF. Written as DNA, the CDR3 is TGTGCCAGCAGTTTCGACAGGGATATCTATGGCTACACCTTC.

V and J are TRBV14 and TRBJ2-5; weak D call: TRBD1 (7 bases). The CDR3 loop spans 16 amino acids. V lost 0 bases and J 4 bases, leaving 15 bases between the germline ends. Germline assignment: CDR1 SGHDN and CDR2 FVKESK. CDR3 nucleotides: TGTGCCAGCAGCCAAGATCACAGGGGAGGCCCAGAGACCCAGTACTTC. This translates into CASSQDHRGGPETQYF.

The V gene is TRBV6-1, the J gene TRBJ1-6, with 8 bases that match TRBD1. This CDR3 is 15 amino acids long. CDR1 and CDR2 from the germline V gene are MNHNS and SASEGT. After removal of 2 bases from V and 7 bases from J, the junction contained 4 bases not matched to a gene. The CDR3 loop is CASSETGQGNSPLHF. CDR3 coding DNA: TGTGCCAGCAGTGAAACCGGACAGGGAAATTCACCCCTCCACTTT.

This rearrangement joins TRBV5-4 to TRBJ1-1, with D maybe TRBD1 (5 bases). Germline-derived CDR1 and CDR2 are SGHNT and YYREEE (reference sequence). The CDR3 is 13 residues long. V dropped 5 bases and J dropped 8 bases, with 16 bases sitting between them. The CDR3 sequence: CASRQSLGGEAFF. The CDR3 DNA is TGTGCCAGCAGACAAAGCCTTGGGGGGGAAGCTTTCTTT.

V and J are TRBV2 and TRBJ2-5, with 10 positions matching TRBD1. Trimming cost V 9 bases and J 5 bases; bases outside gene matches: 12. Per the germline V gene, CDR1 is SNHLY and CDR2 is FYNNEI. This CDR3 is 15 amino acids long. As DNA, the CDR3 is TGTGCCAGTATAGACAGGGGGCTCTCGGGGGAGACCCAGTACTTC. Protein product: CASIDRGLSGETQYF.

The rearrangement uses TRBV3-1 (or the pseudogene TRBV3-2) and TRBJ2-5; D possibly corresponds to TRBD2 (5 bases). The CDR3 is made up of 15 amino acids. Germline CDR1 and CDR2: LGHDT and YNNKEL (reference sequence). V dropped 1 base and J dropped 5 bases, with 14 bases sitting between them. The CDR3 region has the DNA TGTGCCAGCAGCCAAGTATACGGGGTGACTGAGACCCAGTACTTC. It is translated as CASSQVYGVTETQYF.

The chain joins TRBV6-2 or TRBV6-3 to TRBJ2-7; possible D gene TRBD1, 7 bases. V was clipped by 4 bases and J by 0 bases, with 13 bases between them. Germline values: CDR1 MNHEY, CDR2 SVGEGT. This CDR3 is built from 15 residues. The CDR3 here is CASSSQGGYSYEQYF. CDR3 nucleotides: TGTGCCAGCAGTTCTCAGGGGGGTTACTCCTACGAGCAGTACTTC.

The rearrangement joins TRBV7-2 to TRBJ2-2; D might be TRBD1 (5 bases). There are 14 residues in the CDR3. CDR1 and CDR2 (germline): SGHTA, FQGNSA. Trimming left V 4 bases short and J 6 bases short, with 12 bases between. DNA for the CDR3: TGTGCCAGCAGCTCCCCAGGGATCCCCGGGGAGCTGTTTTTT. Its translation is CASSSPGIPGELFF.